The rows below give T cell receptor beta chains drawn from one sample of a study of T cells in Graves' hyperthyroidism and ophthalmopathy. In TCRdb, the multiplex PCR reads were re-called with MiXCR into one record per CDR3 protein. The sample yields 40,000 to 55,000 distinct CDR3 sequences, approximately 50% seen once. The sequencing input was peripheral blood or thyroid tissue (not recorded which). The receptors derive from a woman aged 50 to 60 with Graves' hyperthyroidism. Each CDR3 is given with its conserved first and last residue. D genes are given only for firm matches. Size is stated for part of the rows, as once, few or many counts, or as a class when the clone is expanded.

TRBV5-1	TRBJ1-4	-	many	CASRTGTFNEKLFF	TGCGCCAGCAGAACCGGGACGTTTAATGAAAAACTGTTTTTT
TRBV6-6	TRBJ1-2	TRBD1	many	CASSNRGASAEYGYTF	TGTGCCAGCAGTAACAGGGGGGCGTCGGCGGAATATGGCTACACCTTC
TRBV28	TRBJ1-2	TRBD1	many	CASSLPGQGGYGYTF	TGTGCCAGCAGTTTACCGGGACAGGGGGGCTATGGCTACACCTTC
TRBV28	TRBJ1-5	-	many	CASSNRDSNQPQHF	TGTGCCAGCAGTAACCGGGACAGCAATCAGCCCCAGCATTTT
TRBV25-1	TRBJ2-7	-	-	CASSARVDGRPYEQYF	TGTGCCAGCAGTGCTAGAGTTGATGGCAGGCCCTACGAGCAGTACTTC
TRBV4-3	TRBJ2-2	TRBD2	many	CASSQDHDSGRRNTGELFF	TGCGCCAGCAGCCAAGATCACGATAGCGGGAGACGGAACACCGGGGAGCTGTTTTTT
TRBV25-1	TRBJ2-7	-	-	CASRAYEQYF	TGTGCTAGTCGCGCCTACGAGCAGTACTTC
TRBV5-1	TRBJ2-5	-	many	CASSSLGTETQYF	TGCGCCAGCAGTTCCCTCGGGACCGAGACCCAGTACTTC
TRBV5-4	TRBJ2-5	-	few	CASSLWGNQETQYF	TGTGCCAGCAGCTTGTGGGGGAACCAAGAGACCCAGTACTTC
TRBV29-1	TRBJ1-2	-	-	CSLRTDNYGYTF	TGCAGCTTACGGACAGACAACTATGGCTACACCTTC
TRBV20-1	TRBJ1-2	-	-	CSATSPQGTSSGYTF	TGCAGTGCTACGAGTCCACAGGGCACATCTTCGGGCTACACCTTC
TRBV7-2	TRBJ1-2	TRBD1	-	CATSLRGDYGHTF	TGTGCCACCAGCCTCAGGGGGGATTATGGCCACACCTTC
TRBV15	TRBJ2-1	-	-	CATSRGGQLNNEQFF	TGTGCCACCAGCAGAGGGGGTCAGCTTAACAATGAGCAGTTCTTC
TRBV13	TRBJ1-1	-	-	CASSLNGDTEAFF	TGTGCCAGCAGCTTAAATGGGGACACTGAAGCTTTCTTT
TRBV10-3	TRBJ2-7	TRBD1	many	CAISEPLETGAEQYF	TGTGCCATCAGTGAGCCCCTAGAGACAGGGGCCGAGCAGTACTTC
TRBV6-1	TRBJ2-7	TRBD2	many	CASRALAGASYEQYF	TGTGCCAGCAGGGCACTAGCGGGAGCCTCCTACGAGCAGTACTTC
TRBV6-4	TRBJ1-1	-	-	CAGSVSPNTEAFF	TGTGCCGGCAGTGTTTCCCCCAACACTGAAGCTTTCTTT
TRBV28	TRBJ2-3	-	-	CASGGRGGDTQYF	TGTGCCAGCGGGGGCAGGGGGGGGGATACGCAGTATTTT
TRBV6-5	TRBJ2-1	-	few	CASSLSAAYNEQFF	TGTGCCAGCAGTTTATCTGCGGCATACAATGAGCAGTTCTTC
TRBV19	TRBJ1-6	-	once	CASSMGTLQGGPLHF	TGTGCCAGTAGTATGGGGACTCTACAAGGGGGACCCCTCCACTTT
TRBV7-8	TRBJ2-6	TRBD1	-	CASSLGTGVTGANVLTF	TGTGCCAGCAGCTTAGGGACAGGGGTCACCGGGGCCAACGTCCTGACTTTC
TRBV7-2	TRBJ1-1	-	many	CASSLDTPGLGTEAFF	TGTGCCAGCAGCTTAGATACCCCAGGGTTGGGGACTGAAGCTTTCTTT